The TCR beta chain under discussion was sequenced for a study of response to subunit inactivated influenza vaccine. TCRdb itself ran the RT-PCR reads through MiXCR, one entry per CDR3 protein. Of some 550,000 distinct CDR3 sequences in the sample, roughly a quarter are singletons; the top ten hold around 2.8%. This clonotype was counted a few times. V trimming: 7 bases; J trimming: 2 bases; junction bases outside the gene matches: 3. CDR3 length equals 13 residues. This same sample was also taken into another study, of T cells expressing NK-cell markers. According to that study: UMIs accompanied the 5'RACE template switching by which TCR beta cDNA was made. All TCR beta repertoires analysed originated from sorted CD3+CD56+NKG2C+, CD3+CD56+NKG2C- and CD3+CD56-NKG2C+ T cells. Eight donors were sequenced, of whom seven were HCMV-seropositive, while the remaining one was HCMV-seronegative. Several of the donors also had these clonotypes leading their CD3+CD56-NKG2C+ fraction.

The specimen was CD4+ T cells sorted from PBMCs, collected 11 to 12 days after vaccination. This receptor was obtained from a man aged 50 to 59 who received an inactivated influenza vaccine. The chain couples TRBV12-3 or TRBV12-4 to TRBJ2-3, with TRBD1 matching over 7 bases. CDR3: CASKGQHTDTQYF. CDR3 coding DNA: TGTGCCAGCAAGGGACAGCACACAGATACGCAGTATTTT.